Each of the 18 T cell receptor beta chains below was sequenced from the same sample in a study of prognosis after radiotherapy for stage I lung cancer. Genomic DNA yielded TCR beta CDR3, amplified by two-round multiplex PCR. Amplification in first-round PCR relied on primers specific to each TRBV and TRBJ gene. TCRdb fed the multiplex PCR reads into MiXCR, producing one record per CDR3 protein. Among around 30,000 distinct CDR3 sequences listed, approximately 36% were seen once. Sequenced material: PBMCs, taken before or after stereotactic body radiation therapy (not recorded which). These receptors came from a donor aged 50 or older with non-small cell lung cancer.

With regard to this clonotype: A much larger clone differs from this one at a single base, so this may be a read error. The chain joins TRBV29-1 to TRBJ1-1; D is possibly TRBD1 (5 bases). The CDR3 is made up of 12 amino acids. V lost 6 bases, J lost 5 bases, and 13 bases lay in between. The germline V gene encodes CDR1 SQVTM and CDR2 ANQGSEA. CDR3 in DNA: TGCAGCGTGCTAACAGGAGGGACTGAAGCTTTCTTT. It codes for CSVLTGGTEAFF.

This clonotype was found many times. This chain links TRBV18 with TRBJ1-2; possible D gene TRBD1, 6 bases. CDR1 is KGHSH, CDR2 LQKENI, per germline. This CDR3 has 14 residues. Trimming cost V 3 bases and J 4 bases, with 12 bases left between them. CDR3 sequence reads: CASSPGEDSYGYTF. The DNA of the CDR3 is TGTGCCAGCTCACCCGGCGAGGACAGCTATGGCTACACCTTC.

In its sample, this clonotype was seen once. The chain combines TRBV6-5 with TRBJ1-2, with a weak D call TRBD1 (6 bases). This CDR3 is 16 amino acids long. Trimming left V 2 bases short and J 2 bases short, with 15 bases between. CDR1 is MNHEY and CDR2 is SVGAGI in the germline V gene. CDR3 sequence (DNA): TGTGCCAGCAGTTACCAAGCAGGGGTAGGGAACTATGGCTACACCTTC. It translates to CASSYQAGVGNYGYTF.

For this clonotype: With only one base between it and a far larger clone, this is likely a read error. The rearrangement links TRBV6-4 to TRBJ1-1, with D uncertain. This CDR3 spans 13 amino acids. Germline lookup yields CDR1 MRHNA and CDR2 SNTAGT. The V and J ends lost 5 bases and 5 bases respectively, with 12 bases between them. CDR3 amino acids: CASSYKDGTEAFF. The CDR3 nucleotides read TGTGCCAGCAGTTACAAGGACGGTACTGAAGCTTTCTTT.

This clonotype was recorded many times. The rearrangement links TRBV11-2 to TRBJ1-3; D unresolved. Looked up from germline, CDR1 is SGHAT and CDR2 is FQNNGV. The CDR3 is 16 amino acids. Trimming cost V 8 bases and J 0 bases, with 17 bases left between them. This CDR3 reads CASGETGLFSGNTIYF. In DNA, the CDR3 is TGTGCCAGCGGGGAGACGGGCCTCTTCTCTGGAAACACCATATATTTT. Combining the CDR3 with reference TRBV11-2 and TRBJ1-3 gives the whole variable domain EAGVAQSPRYKIIEKRQSVAFWCNPISGHATLYWYQQILGQGPKLLIQFQNNGVVDDSQLPKDRFSAERLKGVDSTLKIQPAKLEDSAVYLCASGETGLFSGNTIYFGEGSWLTVV.

This clonotype was observed a single time. A read error is possible here, since a much larger clone lies one base away. V usage is TRBV4-1 and J usage is TRBJ2-5, with D maybe TRBD1 (5 bases). The CDR3 totals 15 residues. V was clipped by 5 bases and J by 0 bases, with 13 bases between them. Germline V gene sequence: CDR1 MGHRA, CDR2 YSYEKL. The DNA for the CDR3 is TGCGCCAGCAGCAAAGGGGTGGCTAACCAAGAGACCCAGTACTTC. It yields the protein CASSKGVANQETQYF.

There are many counts of this clonotype. The genes are TRBV29-1 and TRBJ2-3; no definite D call. This CDR3 is 13 amino acids long. Trimming removed 1 base from V and 2 bases from J, with 7 bases in between. Germline V gene lookup returns CDR1 SQVTM and CDR2 ANQGSEA. In DNA form, the CDR3 reads TGCAGCGTTGAAGGACGGTACACAGATACGCAGTATTTT. Protein sequence: CSVEGRYTDTQYF.

This clonotype was found many times. V gene TRBV28 combines with J gene TRBJ2-1, with 11 bases that match TRBD2. In germline, CDR1 is MDHEN, CDR2 SYDVKM. This CDR3 has 14 amino acids. V shed 3 bases and J 5 bases; nucleotides not matched to a gene: 0. CDR3 amino acids: CASSLGLADNEQFF. The CDR3 DNA is TGTGCCAGCAGTTTGGGACTAGCGGACAATGAGCAGTTCTTC.

Comment on this clonotype: A read error is likely here: a far larger clone is one base away. This chain connects TRBV20-1 to TRBJ2-4; perhaps TRBD2 as D (5 bases). The CDR3 has 14 amino acids. In germline, CDR1 is DFQATT, CDR2 SNEGSKA (reference sequence). CDR3 sequence reads: CSARDAISGKERFF. CDR3 in DNA: TGCAGTGCTAGAGACGCCATTTCCGGGAAGGAGCGGTTCTTC.

This clonotype was seen repeatedly, ten times or more. J is TRBJ1-2 and V is TRBV7-3; tentatively, D is TRBD1 (5 bases). The CDR3 is 15 residues long. Germline CDR1 and CDR2: SGHTA and FQGTGA. V was shortened by 5 bases and J by 4 bases, with 17 bases between the two germline ends. Here the CDR3 reads CASSPNGGVSYGYTF. As DNA, the CDR3 is TGTGCCAGCAGCCCAAATGGAGGGGTGAGCTATGGCTACACCTTC.

DNA for the CDR3: TGTGCCAGTAGTCCCGGGACCTCCGGGGAGACCCAGTACTTC. Its protein is CASSPGTSGETQYF. The rearrangement uses TRBV19 and TRBJ2-5, with D perhaps given as TRBD1 or TRBD2 (5 bases each). V lost 5 bases to trimming and J lost 5 bases, with 15 bases between them. The CDR3 has 14 amino acids. From germline, CDR1 is LNHDA and CDR2 SQIVND (reference sequence). The full variable domain, with the rest looked up from reference TRBV19 and TRBJ2-5, is DGGITQSPKYLFRKEGQNVTLSCEQNLNHDAMYWYRQDPGQGLRLIYYSQIVNDFQKGDIAEGYSVSREKKESFPLTVTSAQKNPTAFYLCASSPGTSGETQYFGPGTRLLVL.

This clonotype was counted ten times or more. The chain uses TRBV6-2 or TRBV6-3 and TRBJ1-1; D gene unclear. Germline V gene data show CDR1 as MNHEY and CDR2 as SVGEGT. V was pared by 0 bases and J by 3 bases, with 8 bases between. This CDR3 contains 14 residues. Here the CDR3 reads CASSYSSRDTEAFF. The CDR3 DNA follows: TGTGCCAGCAGTTACTCGAGTAGGGACACTGAAGCTTTCTTT.

Note on this clonotype: A much larger clone differs by one base, so this may be a read error. The chain uses TRBV29-1 and TRBJ2-2; perhaps D is TRBD1 or TRBD2 (5 bases each). Germline V gives CDR1 SQVTM, CDR2 ANQGSEA. There are 16 residues in the CDR3. CDR3 nucleotides: TGCATCGTTGAAGTTGGAAGAGGGGCGGGCACCGGGGAGCTGTTTTTT. Translated: CIVEVGRGAGTGELFF.

This sequence joins TRBV3-1 and TRBJ2-3; possible D gene TRBD2, 6 bases. Trimming took 0 bases from V and 5 from J, leaving 15 bases between them. This CDR3 is built from 16 residues. The germline V gene encodes CDR1 LGHDT and CDR2 YNNKEL (reference sequence). The CDR3 DNA is TGTGCCAGCAGCCAAGAAAAGGGACCGCGGGGAGATACGCAGTATTTT. This encodes CASSQEKGPRGDTQYF.

Regarding this clonotype: Given a far larger clone just one base away, this is likely a sequencing read error. The rearrangement joins TRBV6-1 to TRBJ1-2, with TRBD1 matching 8 bases. Looked up from germline, CDR1 is MNHNS and CDR2 is SASEGT. The CDR3 extends over 15 amino acids. Trimming cost V 4 bases and J 3 bases; bases outside gene matches: 7. In nucleotides, the CDR3 is TGTGCCAGCAGTGGGGTGACAGGGGCCGACTATGGCTACACCTTC. Its translation: CASSGVTGADYGYTF.

This clonotype was observed a single time. The CDR3 DNA reads as TGTGCCAGCAGTCTTCTTCCGGGACAGTGGTTCTCTGGGGCCAACGTCCTGACTTTC. It yields the protein CASSLLPGQWFSGANVLTF. The chain recombines TRBV28 with TRBJ2-6; TRBD1 aligns across 7 bases. The CDR3 runs 19 residues. V lost 5 bases to trimming and J lost 0 bases; unmatched junction nucleotides: 13. Germline CDR1 and CDR2: MDHEN and SYDVKM.

This clonotype was seen at least ten times. This chain uses TRBV9 with TRBJ2-3, with 12 bases fitting TRBD2. Germline values: CDR1 SGDLS, CDR2 YYNGEE. CDR3 length: 15 amino acids. V was clipped by 1 base and J by 3 bases; unmatched bases: 0. The CDR3 region is CASSVLAGGTDTQYF. The CDR3 DNA follows: TGTGCCAGCAGCGTACTAGCGGGAGGGACAGATACGCAGTATTTT.

In the case of this clonotype: A read error is likely here: a far larger clone is one base away. This chain uses TRBV6-2 or TRBV6-3 with TRBJ1-1, with D uncertain. Germline lookup yields CDR1 MNHEY and CDR2 SVGEGT. This CDR3 contains 12 residues. CDR3 sequence: CASSVIATQAFF. The CDR3 bases are TGTGCCAGCAGTGTTATCGCCACTCAAGCTTTCTTT.